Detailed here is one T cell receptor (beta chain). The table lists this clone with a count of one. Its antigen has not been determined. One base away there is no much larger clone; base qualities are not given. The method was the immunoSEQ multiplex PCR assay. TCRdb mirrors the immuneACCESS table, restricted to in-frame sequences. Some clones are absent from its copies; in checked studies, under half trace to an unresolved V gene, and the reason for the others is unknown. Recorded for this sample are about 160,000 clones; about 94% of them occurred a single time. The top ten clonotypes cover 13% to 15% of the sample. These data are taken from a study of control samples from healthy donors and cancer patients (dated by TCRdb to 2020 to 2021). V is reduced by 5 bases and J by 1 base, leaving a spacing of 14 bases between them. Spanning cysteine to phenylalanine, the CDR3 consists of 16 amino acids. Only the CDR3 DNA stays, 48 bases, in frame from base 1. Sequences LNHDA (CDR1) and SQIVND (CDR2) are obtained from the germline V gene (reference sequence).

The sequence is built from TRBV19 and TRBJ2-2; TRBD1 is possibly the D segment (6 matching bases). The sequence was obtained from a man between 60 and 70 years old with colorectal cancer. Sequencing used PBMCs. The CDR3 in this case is CASSAAQGWNTGELFF. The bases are TGTGCCAGTAGTGCTGCACAGGGTTGGAACACCGGGGAGCTGTTTTTT.